This record covers a single T cell receptor (beta chain). Its antigen is undetermined. The data were obtained in a study of T cell responses to AZD1222 COVID-19 vaccine. Study results and caveats: Donors were largely white British and mainly female; clonal diversity was possibly underestimated. Among AZD1222 vaccinees, only six or seven were seropositive at baseline.

Data came from immunoSEQ multiplex PCR; TCRdb stores just in-frame clones and leaves some out. The table records approximately 130,000 clones, 93% of them present only once. This CDR3 has 15 residues. V was clipped by 6 bases and J by 1 base, with 16 bases between them. The V gene's germline CDR1 is MDHEN and CDR2 SYDVKM. Sequencing used peripheral blood, obtained on day 0 of AZD1222 vaccination. The V gene is TRBV28, the J gene TRBJ2-7; tentative D call: TRBD2 (5 bases). The origin of this receptor is an adult in good health. As DNA, the CDR3 is TGTGCCAGCAGGCTCGAGGGCACCTTGTCCTACGAGCAGTACTTC. Translating it yields CASRLEGTLSYEQYF.